These T cell receptor beta chains were read from a single sample in a study of cytotoxic CD8 clonotypes in ibrutinib-treated CLL. This table comes from immunoSEQ multiplex PCR, and its TCRdb copy is limited to in-frame clones, with some not included. Among 200,000 to 250,000 clones listed, 65% to 80% were seen once. The source was PBMCs, collected after 12 months of ibrutinib treatment. The source is a human donor with chronic lymphocytic leukemia. Both conserved end residues are part of each CDR3. Each record gives: J gene, clone size, V gene, D gene, CDR3 length, CDR3 DNA, CDR3 protein. D genes are given only for firm matches. A clone size is listed for some rows: how often the clone was seen (once, few, many), or a class if it is expanded.

j_gene: TRBJ2-1
abundance: .
v_gene: TRBV7-2
d_gene: TRBD2
len: 13
CDR3nt: TGTGCGAGCAGTTCTCTAGCGGGAGAAGTACGGTTCTTC
CDR3aa: CASSSLAGEVRFF

j_gene: TRBJ2-7
abundance: .
v_gene: TRBV7-2
d_gene: .
len: 15
CDR3nt: TGTGCCAGCAGCACTCAAAATCTCGGGGGAAACGAGCAGTACTTC
CDR3aa: CASSTQNLGGNEQYF

j_gene: TRBJ1-2
abundance: .
v_gene: TRBV27
d_gene: .
len: 14
CDR3nt: TGTGCCAGCAGTTTAAGGGATTGGGCTCCTGGCTACACCTTC
CDR3aa: CASSLRDWAPGYTF

j_gene: TRBJ1-2
abundance: .
v_gene: TRBV5-1
d_gene: .
len: 14
CDR3nt: TGCGCCAGCAGCTTGGGTGGGGCAGGCGATGGCTACACCTTC
CDR3aa: CASSLGGAGDGYTF

j_gene: TRBJ1-6
abundance: .
v_gene: TRBV5-1
d_gene: TRBD1
len: 14
CDR3nt: TGCGCCAGCAGCTTCGGGACAGGGAGTTCACCCCTCCACTTT
CDR3aa: CASSFGTGSSPLHF

j_gene: TRBJ1-2
abundance: .
v_gene: TRBV19
d_gene: .
len: 15
CDR3nt: TGTGCCAGTAGTATTGGGGAGCCCCAAAACTATGGCTACACCTTC
CDR3aa: CASSIGEPQNYGYTF

j_gene: TRBJ1-4
abundance: .
v_gene: TRBV4-1
d_gene: .
len: 13
CDR3nt: TGCGCCAGCAGCCGCGTGCTACTTGAAAAACTGTTTTTT
CDR3aa: CASSRVLLEKLFF

j_gene: TRBJ2-5
abundance: .
v_gene: TRBV2
d_gene: .
len: 14
CDR3nt: TGTGCCAGCAGTGACAGGGGGGGTAAGGAGACCCAGTACTTC
CDR3aa: CASSDRGGKETQYF

j_gene: TRBJ2-3
abundance: .
v_gene: TRBV7-9
d_gene: .
len: 13
CDR3nt: TGTGCCAGCAGCTTCTACAGCACAGATACGCAGTATTTT
CDR3aa: CASSFYSTDTQYF

j_gene: TRBJ2-7
abundance: .
v_gene: TRBV9
d_gene: TRBD1
len: 15
CDR3nt: TGTGCCAGCAGTTTAACCGGGACAGCCTATGACGAGCAGTACTTC
CDR3aa: CASSLTGTAYDEQYF

j_gene: TRBJ1-4
abundance: .
v_gene: TRBV4-1
d_gene: .
len: 16
CDR3nt: TGCGCCAGCAGCCTCTTATTGACAGGACAGAATGAAAAACTGTTTTTT
CDR3aa: CASSLLLTGQNEKLFF

j_gene: TRBJ2-1
abundance: .
v_gene: TRBV11-2
d_gene: TRBD2
len: 18
CDR3nt: TGTGCCAGCAGTCCCTGGGCTAGCGGGAGGGCCTTGGGCAATGAGCAGTTCTTC
CDR3aa: CASSPWASGRALGNEQFF

j_gene: TRBJ2-7
abundance: .
v_gene: TRBV29-1
d_gene: .
len: 12
CDR3nt: TGCAGCGCACTGACGGTCTCCTACGAGCAGTACTTC
CDR3aa: CSALTVSYEQYF

j_gene: TRBJ2-3
abundance: once
v_gene: TRBV6-1
d_gene: .
len: 15
CDR3nt: TGTGCCAGCAGTGAAGACGGGACACTCACAGATACGCAGTATTTT
CDR3aa: CASSEDGTLTDTQYF

j_gene: TRBJ1-5
abundance: .
v_gene: TRBV4-2
d_gene: TRBD1
len: 15
CDR3nt: TGTGCCAGCAGCCAAGTTGGACAGGGGGACCAGCCCCAGCATTTT
CDR3aa: CASSQVGQGDQPQHF

j_gene: TRBJ2-3
abundance: .
v_gene: TRBV9
d_gene: TRBD2
len: 13
CDR3nt: TGTGCCAGCAGCGAAGCGGGACCAGATACGCAGTATTTT
CDR3aa: CASSEAGPDTQYF

j_gene: TRBJ1-1
abundance: .
v_gene: TRBV19
d_gene: .
len: 13
CDR3nt: TGTGCCAGTAGTATTCAGGAGAACACTGAAGCTTTCTTT
CDR3aa: CASSIQENTEAFF

j_gene: TRBJ2-6
abundance: .
v_gene: TRBV7-3
d_gene: .
len: 15
CDR3nt: TGTGCCAGCAGCTTCAGGGGTCCTGGGGCCAACGTCCTGACTTTC
CDR3aa: CASSFRGPGANVLTF

j_gene: TRBJ1-2
abundance: .
v_gene: TRBV9
d_gene: TRBD1
len: 15
CDR3nt: TGTGCCAGCAGCTTAAATTCAGGGGGCGTCTATGGCTACACCTTC
CDR3aa: CASSLNSGGVYGYTF

j_gene: TRBJ1-5
abundance: .
v_gene: TRBV9
d_gene: .
len: 15
CDR3nt: TGTGCCAGCAGCGCCCACCCTGCCGGAGCTGGGCCCCAGCATTTT
CDR3aa: CASSAHPAGAGPQHF

j_gene: TRBJ1-1
abundance: .
v_gene: TRBV6-5
d_gene: .
len: 14
CDR3nt: TGTGCCAGCAGTTACCTTAGACACGGCACTGAAGCTTTCTTT
CDR3aa: CASSYLRHGTEAFF

j_gene: TRBJ2-7
abundance: few
v_gene: TRBV19
d_gene: TRBD1
len: 17
CDR3nt: TGTGCCAGCTCACGGGACAGATCCGAACGTGGATACTACGAGCAGTACTTC
CDR3aa: CASSRDRSERGYYEQYF

j_gene: TRBJ2-3
abundance: many
v_gene: TRBV19
d_gene: TRBD2
len: 16
CDR3nt: TGTGCCAGTAGGACTAGCGGGCGATACACCACAGATACGCAGTATTTT
CDR3aa: CASRTSGRYTTDTQYF

j_gene: TRBJ1-2
abundance: once
v_gene: TRBV9
d_gene: .
len: 12
CDR3nt: TGTGCCAGCAGCGTAGTGGCCGGAGTCTACACCTTC
CDR3aa: CASSVVAGVYTF

j_gene: TRBJ2-2
abundance: .
v_gene: TRBV27
d_gene: .
len: 15
CDR3nt: TGTGCCAGCAGTCAGGAGGGACAGCACACCGGGGAGCTGTTTTTT
CDR3aa: CASSQEGQHTGELFF

j_gene: TRBJ2-7
abundance: .
v_gene: TRBV20-1
d_gene: .
len: 11
CDR3nt: TGCAGTCATAGGGGTCGTTACGAGCAGTACTTC
CDR3aa: CSHRGRYEQYF

j_gene: TRBJ1-1
abundance: .
v_gene: TRBV29-1
d_gene: .
len: 12
CDR3nt: TGCAGCGTTGTACCCGGGGGCTCTAAAGCTTTCTTT
CDR3aa: CSVVPGGSKAFF

j_gene: TRBJ1-4
abundance: once
v_gene: TRBV29-1
d_gene: .
len: 14
CDR3nt: TGCAGCGTTCAACAGGACAGCAGGAATGAAAAACTGTTTTTT
CDR3aa: CSVQQDSRNEKLFF

j_gene: TRBJ1-6
abundance: .
v_gene: TRBV9
d_gene: TRBD1
len: 15
CDR3nt: TGTGCCAGCAGCGGTACAGGGGGCCATAATTCACCCCTCCACTTT
CDR3aa: CASSGTGGHNSPLHF

j_gene: TRBJ2-5
abundance: once
v_gene: TRBV19
d_gene: .
len: 11
CDR3nt: TGTGCCAGTAGTGGGGGTCAGACCCAGTACTTC
CDR3aa: CASSGGQTQYF

j_gene: TRBJ1-3
abundance: .
v_gene: TRBV9
d_gene: .
len: 16
CDR3nt: TGTGCCAGCAGCCTGAGCCCGAGACGAGGGGGAAACACCATATATTTT
CDR3aa: CASSLSPRRGGNTIYF

j_gene: TRBJ1-1
abundance: once
v_gene: TRBV5-6
d_gene: TRBD1
len: 16
CDR3nt: TGTGCCAGCAGCTTGGACAGGGGAATTGTTCTTGCTGAAGCTTTCTTT
CDR3aa: CASSLDRGIVLAEAFF

j_gene: TRBJ2-1
abundance: .
v_gene: TRBV30
d_gene: .
len: 15
CDR3nt: TGTGCCTGGAGTGAGGGGGGGAGCTCCTACAATGAGCAGTTCTTC
CDR3aa: CAWSEGGSSYNEQFF

j_gene: TRBJ1-2
abundance: .
v_gene: TRBV6-1
d_gene: .
len: 12
CDR3nt: TGTGCCGCGTCGGTGGAAAACTATGGCTACACCTTC
CDR3aa: CAASVENYGYTF

j_gene: TRBJ1-5
abundance: .
v_gene: TRBV6-1
d_gene: TRBD1
len: 15
CDR3nt: TGTGCCAGCAGTGGAAGGGGGCTCTACAATCAGCCCCAGCATTTT
CDR3aa: CASSGRGLYNQPQHF

j_gene: TRBJ2-1
abundance: once
v_gene: TRBV2
d_gene: TRBD2
len: 15
CDR3nt: TGTGCCAGCAGAGCCGGGACTAGCGGGGCCAATGAGCAGTTCTTC
CDR3aa: CASRAGTSGANEQFF

j_gene: TRBJ2-5
abundance: .
v_gene: TRBV7-9
d_gene: TRBD2
len: 13
CDR3nt: TGTGCCAGCAGCTTTCTAGCGGAAGAGACCCAGTACTTC
CDR3aa: CASSFLAEETQYF

j_gene: TRBJ2-7
abundance: .
v_gene: TRBV4-3
d_gene: .
len: 14
CDR3nt: TGCGCCAGCAGCCCAGAGGAGGGCCCCTACGAGCAGTACTTC
CDR3aa: CASSPEEGPYEQYF

j_gene: TRBJ2-7
abundance: .
v_gene: TRBV10-3
d_gene: TRBD1
len: 14
CDR3nt: TGTGCCATCAACGACCGGGACAGGTCCTACGAGCAGTACTTC
CDR3aa: CAINDRDRSYEQYF

j_gene: TRBJ1-1
abundance: few
v_gene: TRBV12-5
d_gene: .
len: 11
CDR3nt: TGTGCTAGTGGGCCGAACACTGAAGCTTTCTTT
CDR3aa: CASGPNTEAFF

j_gene: TRBJ1-4
abundance: .
v_gene: TRBV7-9
d_gene: .
len: 15
CDR3nt: TGTGCCAGCAGCGAAGGCAGGTCTCTGGGCGAAAAACTGTTTTTT
CDR3aa: CASSEGRSLGEKLFF

j_gene: TRBJ2-3
abundance: .
v_gene: TRBV7-2
d_gene: TRBD2
len: 15
CDR3nt: TGTGCCAGCAGCTCCTCTAGCGGGGGCGGGGATACGCAGTATTTT
CDR3aa: CASSSSSGGGDTQYF

j_gene: TRBJ1-5
abundance: many
v_gene: TRBV2
d_gene: .
len: 14
CDR3nt: TGTGCCAGCCAGAGAGAGTCGGGTGGTCAGCCCCAGCATTTT
CDR3aa: CASQRESGGQPQHF